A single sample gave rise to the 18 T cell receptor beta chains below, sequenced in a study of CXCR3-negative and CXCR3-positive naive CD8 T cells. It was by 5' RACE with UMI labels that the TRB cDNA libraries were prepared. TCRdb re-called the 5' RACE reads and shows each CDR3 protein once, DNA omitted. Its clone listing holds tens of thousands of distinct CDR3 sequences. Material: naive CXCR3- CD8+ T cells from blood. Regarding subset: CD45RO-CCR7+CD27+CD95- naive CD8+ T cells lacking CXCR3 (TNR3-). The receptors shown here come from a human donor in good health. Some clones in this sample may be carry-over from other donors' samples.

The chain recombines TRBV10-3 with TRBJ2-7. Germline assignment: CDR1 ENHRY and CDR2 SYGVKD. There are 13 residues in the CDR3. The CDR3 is CAIMTDSSYEQYF.

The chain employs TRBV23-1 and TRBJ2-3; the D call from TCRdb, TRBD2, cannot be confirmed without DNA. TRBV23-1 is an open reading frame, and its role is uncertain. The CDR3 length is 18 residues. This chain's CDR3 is CASSPIRGPRGGTDTQYF.

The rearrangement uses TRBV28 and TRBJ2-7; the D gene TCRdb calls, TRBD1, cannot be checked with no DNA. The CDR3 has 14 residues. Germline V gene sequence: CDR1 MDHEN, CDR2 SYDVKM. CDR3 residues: CASSFPPPSYEQYF.

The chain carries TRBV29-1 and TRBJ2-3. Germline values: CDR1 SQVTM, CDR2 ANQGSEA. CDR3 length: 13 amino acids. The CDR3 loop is CSGTGLQINTQYF.

CDR3 residues: CSARDKGQGTTEQYF. This chain connects TRBV20-1 to TRBJ2-7; TCRdb designates TRBD1, a call that cannot be tested without DNA. The CDR3 contains 15 residues. Germline CDR1 and CDR2: DFQATT and SNEGSKA (reference sequence).

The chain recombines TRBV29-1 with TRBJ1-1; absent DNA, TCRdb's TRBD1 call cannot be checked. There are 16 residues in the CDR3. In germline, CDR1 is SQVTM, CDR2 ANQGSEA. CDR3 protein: CSVEDPRQGAVTEAFF.

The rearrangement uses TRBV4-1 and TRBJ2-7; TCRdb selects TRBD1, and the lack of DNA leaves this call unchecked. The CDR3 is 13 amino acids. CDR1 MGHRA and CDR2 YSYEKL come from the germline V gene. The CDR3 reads CASSQWHPGEQYF.

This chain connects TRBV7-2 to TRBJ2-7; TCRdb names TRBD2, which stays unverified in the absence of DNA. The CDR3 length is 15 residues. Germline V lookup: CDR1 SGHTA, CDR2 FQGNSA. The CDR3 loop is CASSPASGASYEQYF.

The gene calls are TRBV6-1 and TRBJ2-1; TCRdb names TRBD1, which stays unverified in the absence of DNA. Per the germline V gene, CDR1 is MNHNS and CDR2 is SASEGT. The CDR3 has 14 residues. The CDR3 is CASSEATGQYEQFF.

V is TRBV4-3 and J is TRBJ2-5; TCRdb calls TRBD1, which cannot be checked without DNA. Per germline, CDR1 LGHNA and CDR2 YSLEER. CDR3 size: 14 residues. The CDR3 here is CASSGGADGETQYF.

CDR3: CSVAQAASYEQYF. The rearrangement links TRBV29-1 to TRBJ2-7; the TCRdb call, TRBD1, lacks DNA for checking. This CDR3 comprises 13 residues. Germline CDR1 is SQVTM and CDR2 is ANQGSEA.

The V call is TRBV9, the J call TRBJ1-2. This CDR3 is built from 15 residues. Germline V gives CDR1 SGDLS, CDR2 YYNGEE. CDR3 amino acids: CASSVAFQPNYGYTF.

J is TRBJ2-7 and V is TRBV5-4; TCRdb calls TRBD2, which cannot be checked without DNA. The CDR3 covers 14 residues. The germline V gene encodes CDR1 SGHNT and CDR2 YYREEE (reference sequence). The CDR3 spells CASSSADRSYEQYF.

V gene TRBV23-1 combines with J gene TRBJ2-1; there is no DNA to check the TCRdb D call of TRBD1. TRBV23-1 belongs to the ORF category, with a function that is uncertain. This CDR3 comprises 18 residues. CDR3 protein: CASSLNGLSQGSYNEQFF.

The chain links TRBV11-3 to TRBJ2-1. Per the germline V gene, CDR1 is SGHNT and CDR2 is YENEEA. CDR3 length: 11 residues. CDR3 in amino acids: CASSLRGDQFF.

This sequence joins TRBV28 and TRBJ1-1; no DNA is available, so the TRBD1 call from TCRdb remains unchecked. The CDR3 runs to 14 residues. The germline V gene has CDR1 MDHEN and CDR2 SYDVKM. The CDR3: CASNTGEPNTEAFF. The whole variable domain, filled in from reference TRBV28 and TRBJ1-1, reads DVKVTQSSRYLVKRTGEKVFLECVQDMDHENMFWYRQDPGLGLRLIYFSYDVKMKEKGDIPEGYSVSREKKERFSLILESASTNQTSMYLCASNTGEPNTEAFFGQGTRLTVV.

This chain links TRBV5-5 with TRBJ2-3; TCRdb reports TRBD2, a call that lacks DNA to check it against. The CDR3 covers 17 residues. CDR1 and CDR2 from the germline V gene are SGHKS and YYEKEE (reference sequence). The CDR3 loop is CASSLVSSGEYTDTQYF.

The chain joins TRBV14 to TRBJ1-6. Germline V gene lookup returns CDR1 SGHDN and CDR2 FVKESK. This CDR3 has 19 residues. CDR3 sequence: CASSQDTPGSWGYNSPLHF. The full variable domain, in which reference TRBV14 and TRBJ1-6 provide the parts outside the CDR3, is EAGVTQFPSHSVIEKGQTVTLRCDPISGHDNLYWYRRVMGKEIKFLLHFVKESKQDESGMPNNRFLAERTGGTYSTLKVQPAELEDSGVYFCASSQDTPGSWGYNSPLHFGNGTRLTVT.